The source of this T cell receptor beta chain is a study of cytomegalovirus exposure and HLA in healthy donors. Across the study: From HLA-typed donors, an early data release held roughly 89 million unique TCRs.

This PCR relied on a set of 60 Vbeta primers and 13 Jbeta primers. The repertoire was sequenced with immunoSEQ multiplex PCR; TCRdb's copy has only in-frame clones and lacks some. The table lists about 160,000 clones. The CDR3 consists of 13 residues. The germline V gene encodes CDR1 SNHLY and CDR2 FYNNEI. V lost 5 bases, J lost 2 bases, and 7 bases lay in between. Source material: PBMCs. The clonotype originates from a man aged 25-45 years in good health and CMV-seronegative. This chain uses TRBV2 with TRBJ2-1, with D maybe TRBD1 (6 bases). For the CDR3, the DNA is TGTGCCAGCAGTAGGGACACCTACAATGAGCAGTTCTTC. This sequence encodes CASSRDTYNEQFF.